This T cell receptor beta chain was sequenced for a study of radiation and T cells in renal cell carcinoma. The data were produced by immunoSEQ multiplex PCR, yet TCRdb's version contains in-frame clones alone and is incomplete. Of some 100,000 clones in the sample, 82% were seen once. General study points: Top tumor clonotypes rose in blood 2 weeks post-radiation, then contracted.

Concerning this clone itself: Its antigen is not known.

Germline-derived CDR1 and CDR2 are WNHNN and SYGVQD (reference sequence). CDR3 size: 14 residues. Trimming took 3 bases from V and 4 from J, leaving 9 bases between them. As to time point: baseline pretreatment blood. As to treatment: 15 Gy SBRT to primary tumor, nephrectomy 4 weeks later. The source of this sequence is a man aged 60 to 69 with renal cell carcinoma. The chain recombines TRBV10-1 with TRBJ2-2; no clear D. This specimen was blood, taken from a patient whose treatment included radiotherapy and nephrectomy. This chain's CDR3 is CASSESVRTGELFF. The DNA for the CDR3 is TGCGCCAGCAGTGAATCCGTACGCACCGGGGAGCTGTTTTTT.